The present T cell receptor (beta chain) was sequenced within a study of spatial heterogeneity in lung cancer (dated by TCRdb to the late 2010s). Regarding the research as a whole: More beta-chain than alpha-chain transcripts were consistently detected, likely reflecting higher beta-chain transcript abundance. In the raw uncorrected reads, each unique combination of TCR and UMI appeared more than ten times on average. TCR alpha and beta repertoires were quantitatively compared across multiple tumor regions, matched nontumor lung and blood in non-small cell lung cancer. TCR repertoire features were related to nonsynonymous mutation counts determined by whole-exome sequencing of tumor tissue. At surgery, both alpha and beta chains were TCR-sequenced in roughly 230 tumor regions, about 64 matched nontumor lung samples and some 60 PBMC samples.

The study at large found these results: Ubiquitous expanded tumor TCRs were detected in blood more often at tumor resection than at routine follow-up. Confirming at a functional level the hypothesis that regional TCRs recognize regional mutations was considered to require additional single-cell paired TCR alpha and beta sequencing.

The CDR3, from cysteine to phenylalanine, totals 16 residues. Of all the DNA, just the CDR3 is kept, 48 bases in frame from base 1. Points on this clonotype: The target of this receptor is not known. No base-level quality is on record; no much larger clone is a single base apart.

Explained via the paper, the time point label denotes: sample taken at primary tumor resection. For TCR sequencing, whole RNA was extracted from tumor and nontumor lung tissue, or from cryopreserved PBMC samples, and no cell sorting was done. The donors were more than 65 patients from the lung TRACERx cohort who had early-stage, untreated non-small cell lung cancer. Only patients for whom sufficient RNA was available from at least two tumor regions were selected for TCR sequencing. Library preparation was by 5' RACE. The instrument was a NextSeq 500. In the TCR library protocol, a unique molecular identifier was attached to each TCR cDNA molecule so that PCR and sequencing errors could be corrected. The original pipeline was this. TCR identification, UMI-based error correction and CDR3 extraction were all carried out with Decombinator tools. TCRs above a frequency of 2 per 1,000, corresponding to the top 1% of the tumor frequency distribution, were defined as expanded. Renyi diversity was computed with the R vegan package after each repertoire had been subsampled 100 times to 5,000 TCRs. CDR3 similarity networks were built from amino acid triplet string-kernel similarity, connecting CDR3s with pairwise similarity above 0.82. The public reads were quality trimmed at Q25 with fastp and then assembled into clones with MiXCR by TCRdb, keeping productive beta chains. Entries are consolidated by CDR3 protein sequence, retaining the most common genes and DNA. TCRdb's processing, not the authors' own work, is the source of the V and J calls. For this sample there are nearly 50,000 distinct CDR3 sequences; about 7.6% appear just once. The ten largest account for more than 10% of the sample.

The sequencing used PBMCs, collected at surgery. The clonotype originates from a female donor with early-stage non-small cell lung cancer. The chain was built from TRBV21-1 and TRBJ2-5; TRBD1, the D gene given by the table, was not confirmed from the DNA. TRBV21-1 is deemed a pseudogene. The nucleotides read TGTGCCAGCAGCAAAGAAGTGGGAACAGGGCAGGAGACCCAGTACTTC. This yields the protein CASSKEVGTGQETQYF.